This T cell receptor (beta chain) was observed in a study of cytomegalovirus exposure and HLA in healthy donors. Notes on the study in general: Sequencing depth roughly uniform across donors was assumed in presence/absence analyses. Segments of the TCR beta V type were, in most cases, productive about 90% or about 30% of the time in an earlier analysis. What a later analysis showed was that several of the most significant clusters appeared linked to common viral pathogens. In a later analysis, at a false discovery rate of 0.05, fewer than 20,000 TCR beta sequences were associated with HLA alleles.

Comment on this clone: Its antigen is not known.

With V trimmed by 1 base and J by 6 bases, 2 bases remained unmatched. This CDR3 spans 14 amino acids. From germline, CDR1 is SGDLS and CDR2 YYNGEE. The PCR used 60 Vbeta and 13 Jbeta primers. TCRdb's table, derived via immunoSEQ multiplex PCR, lists solely in-frame clones and lacks some. The sample consists of about 89,000 clones, around four fifths of them appearing once. V gene TRBV9 combines with J gene TRBJ2-7; 12 bases line up with TRBD2. Input material: PBMCs. The source is a male donor in good health and CMV-seronegative. CDR3 coding DNA: TGTGCCAGCAGCGTAACTAGCGGGGGGCGCGAGCAGTACTTC. Translated, it gives CASSVTSGGREQYF.